Below are 24 T cell receptor beta chains sequenced from a single sample in a study of T cell responses to AZD1222 COVID-19 vaccine. Sequencing was performed with immunoSEQ multiplex PCR; in TCRdb, only in-frame clones are kept and a portion is missing. The data show 250,000 to 300,000 clones, with about 94% seen just once and approximately 0.52% held by the top ten. The input for sequencing was peripheral blood, taken 28 days after the second AZD1222 dose. Every receptor here comes from an adult who received the AZD1222 COVID-19 vaccine.

V usage is TRBV3-1 (or the pseudogene TRBV3-2) and J usage is TRBJ2-7; perhaps TRBD2 as D (6 bases). V was clipped by 3 bases and J by 1 base, with 7 bases between them. CDR1 is LGHDT and CDR2 is YNNKEL in the germline V gene (reference sequence). CDR3 length: 13 amino acids. The CDR3 DNA reads as TGTGCCAGCAGCCAGACTAGATCCTACGAGCAGTACTTC. This gives the protein CASSQTRSYEQYF.

CDR3 sequence reads: CASSPGTGGRAFF. The CDR3 nucleotides are TGTGCCAGCAGCCCCGGGACAGGGGGAAGAGCTTTCTTT. The chain recombines TRBV7-3 with TRBJ1-1, with TRBD1 identical over 11 bases. The CDR3 totals 13 residues. V gave up 5 bases and J gave up 10 bases; unmatched junction bases: 6. Germline CDR1 and CDR2: SGHTA and FQGTGA.

The V and J genes are TRBV9 and TRBJ1-1, with D possibly being TRBD1 (5 bases). V was shortened by 6 bases and J by 4 bases, with 13 bases between the two germline ends. Germline CDR1 and CDR2: SGDLS and YYNGEE. The CDR3 has 13 residues. CDR3 in amino acids: CASNPEGSTEAFF. In DNA form, the CDR3 reads TGTGCCAGCAACCCAGAGGGGAGCACTGAAGCTTTCTTT.

The genes are TRBV7-2 and TRBJ2-7; TRBD1 aligns across 7 bases. CDR1 and CDR2 (germline): SGHTA, FQGNSA. This CDR3 comprises 15 residues. The ends lost 0 bases at V and 3 bases at J; junction bases unmatched: 5. CDR3 coding DNA: TGTGCCAGCAGCTTAGCCCAGGGGACAGTCTACGAGCAGTACTTC. Translating gives CASSLAQGTVYEQYF.

As for this clone: This CDR3 is also generated by other DNA sequences in the sample. The rearrangement uses TRBV5-1 and TRBJ2-6, with no clear D. The germline V and J ends were trimmed by 0 bases and 2 bases, with 0 bases remaining between them. CDR1 is SGHRS and CDR2 is YFSETQ in the germline V gene. The CDR3 loop spans 13 amino acids. The CDR3 loop reads CASSLAGANVLTF. The DNA of the CDR3 is TGCGCCAGCAGCTTGGCTGGGGCCAACGTCCTGACTTTC.

The chain has TRBV18 and TRBJ1-4, with D uncertain. The V and J ends lost 0 bases and 4 bases respectively, with 6 bases between them. The CDR3 spans 14 residues. Looked up from germline, CDR1 is KGHSH and CDR2 is LQKENI. The CDR3 DNA reads TGTGCCAGCTCACCACCTGGCAGTAATGAAAAACTGTTTTTT. It specifies CASSPPGSNEKLFF.

The V gene is TRBV5-1, the J gene TRBJ1-6; D not resolved. This CDR3 spans 15 amino acids. Trimming took 0 bases from V and 3 from J, leaving 7 bases between them. Germline values: CDR1 SGHRS, CDR2 YFSETQ. As DNA, the CDR3 is TGCGCCAGCAGCTTGGAGCCCAACTATAATTCACCCCTCCACTTT. Its protein product is CASSLEPNYNSPLHF. Using reference TRBV5-1 and TRBJ1-6 for the parts outside the CDR3, the full variable domain is KAGVTQTPRYLIKTRGQQVTLSCSPISGHRSVSWYQQTPGQGLQFLFEYFSETQRNKGNFPGRFSGRQFSNSRSEMNVSTLELGDSALYLCASSLEPNYNSPLHFGNGTRLTVT.

This clone was recorded a few times. The V call is TRBV5-5, the J call TRBJ2-1; TRBD1 aligns across 9 bases. The length of the CDR3 is 16 residues. V trimming: 2 bases; J trimming: 1 base; junction bases outside the gene matches: 4. The germline V gene encodes CDR1 SGHKS and CDR2 YYEKEE (reference sequence). The CDR3: CASSLEGTGSYNEQFF. The CDR3 coding sequence is TGTGCCAGCAGCTTAGAGGGGACAGGGTCCTACAATGAGCAGTTCTTC.

The gene calls are TRBV5-5 and TRBJ2-7, with 9 nucleotides matching TRBD1. The CDR3 contains 14 residues. From germline, CDR1 is SGHKS and CDR2 YYEKEE (reference sequence). The J segment lost 4 bases and the V segment lost 3 bases, leaving 5 bases of the junction unmatched. CDR3 sequence reads: CASSWGQGGYEQYF. The CDR3 coding sequence is TGTGCCAGCAGCTGGGGACAGGGTGGTTACGAGCAGTACTTC.

The V call is TRBV20-1, the J call TRBJ1-6; D may be TRBD1 (6 bases). This CDR3 has 15 amino acids. The V end was cut by 3 bases, the J end by 4 bases, with 13 bases between. The germline gives CDR1 DFQATT, CDR2 SNEGSKA (reference sequence). CDR3 sequence (DNA): TGCAGTGCTAGTTACAGGGCGGCGTATAATTCACCCCTCCACTTT. Encoded protein: CSASYRAAYNSPLHF.

This clone was seen just once. This sample includes further DNA sequences coding for the same CDR3. The chain carries TRBV20-1 and TRBJ2-7, with 7 bases lining up with TRBD1. The V gene end was trimmed by 6 bases and the J gene end by 2 bases; junction bases not matched to a gene: 1. CDR3 length: 11 amino acids. Germline CDR1 DFQATT, CDR2 SNEGSKA (reference sequence). CDR3 nucleotide sequence: TGCAGTGCAGGACAGGCCTACGAGCAGTACTTC. Translated: CSAGQAYEQYF.

The rearrangement uses TRBV5-4 and TRBJ2-5, with 11 bases lining up with TRBD1. In germline, CDR1 is SGHNT, CDR2 YYREEE (reference sequence). This CDR3 is built from 15 residues. The ends lost 4 bases at V and 4 bases at J; junction bases unmatched: 6. The CDR3 bases are TGTGCCAGCAGCCCCAAGGGACAGGGGGGAGAGACCCAGTACTTC. Protein product: CASSPKGQGGETQYF.

This clone was observed once. The CDR3 coding sequence is TGTGCCAGCAGCAACAGATACAGCACAGATACGCAGTATTTT. This encodes CASSNRYSTDTQYF. The V and J genes are TRBV3-1 (or the pseudogene TRBV3-2) and TRBJ2-3; D remains ambiguous. V lost 5 bases, J lost 0 bases, and 9 bases lay in between. The CDR3 length is 14 residues. The germline V gene has CDR1 LGHDT and CDR2 YNNKEL (reference sequence).

The V and J genes are TRBV3-1 (or the pseudogene TRBV3-2) and TRBJ1-1; D unclear. V was pared by 0 bases and J by 7 bases, with 15 bases between. The CDR3 covers 15 residues. The germline V gene encodes CDR1 LGHDT and CDR2 YNNKEL (reference sequence). The CDR3 reads CASSQEGAPMYEAFF. In nucleotides, the CDR3 is TGTGCCAGCAGCCAAGAAGGAGCCCCGATGTATGAAGCTTTCTTT.

The chain uses TRBV7-9 and TRBJ1-1, with TRBD1 matching over 10 bases. The V gene end was trimmed by 5 bases and the J gene end by 5 bases; junction bases not matched to a gene: 5. This CDR3 has 14 residues. Looked up from germline, CDR1 is SEHNR and CDR2 is FQNEAQ (reference sequence). In nucleotides, the CDR3 is TGTGCCAGCAGCCCCGGACAGGGGGAAACTGAAGCTTTCTTT. It translates to CASSPGQGETEAFF.

The chain combines TRBV28 with TRBJ2-7; tentative D call: TRBD2 (5 bases). The CDR3 sequence is 14 residues long. Germline values: CDR1 MDHEN, CDR2 SYDVKM. The V end was cut by 5 bases, the J end by 0 bases, with 11 bases between. CDR3 loop: CASSNEGFSYEQYF. CDR3 nucleotides: TGTGCCAGCAGTAACGAGGGCTTCTCCTACGAGCAGTACTTC.

V usage is TRBV19 and J usage is TRBJ2-1; 9 bases are a match to TRBD1. The germline V gene encodes CDR1 LNHDA and CDR2 SQIVND (reference sequence). This CDR3 has 14 amino acids. J lost 6 bases, V lost 3 bases, and 3 bases had no gene match. CDR3 DNA sequence: TGTGCCAGTAGTATCTACAGGGGGCGCAATGAGCAGTTCTTC. Translation: CASSIYRGRNEQFF. The full variable domain, in which reference TRBV19 and TRBJ2-1 provide the parts outside the CDR3, is DGGITQSPKYLFRKEGQNVTLSCEQNLNHDAMYWYRQDPGQGLRLIYYSQIVNDFQKGDIAEGYSVSREKKESFPLTVTSAQKNPTAFYLCASSIYRGRNEQFFGPGTRLTVL.

This chain uses TRBV6-5 with TRBJ2-1; 9 bases agree with TRBD2. CDR1 is MNHEY, CDR2 SVGAGI, per germline. V lost 4 bases, J lost 8 bases, and 6 bases stayed unmatched. CDR3 length: 14 residues. CDR3 sequence: CASSWSSGSYEQFF. The CDR3 DNA is TGTGCCAGCAGTTGGAGTAGCGGGAGTTATGAGCAGTTCTTC.

This clone was detected only once. This chain joins TRBV6-5 and TRBJ1-3; D may be TRBD1 (5 bases). The germline gives CDR1 MNHEY, CDR2 SVGAGI. The CDR3 extends over 14 amino acids. V was cut by 4 bases and J by 1 base, with 8 bases left in between. Written as DNA, the CDR3 is TGTGCCAGCAGTTTCGGGGGGTCTGGAAACACCATATATTTT. It specifies CASSFGGSGNTIYF.

V and J are TRBV28 and TRBJ2-7; D is undetermined. The germline V gene encodes CDR1 MDHEN and CDR2 SYDVKM. Trimming pared 5 bases from V and 5 bases from J, leaving 19 bases between. The CDR3 runs 15 residues. CDR3 protein: CASSTPDGFSHEQYF. The CDR3 region has the DNA TGTGCCAGCAGTACCCCGGATGGTTTCTCACACGAGCAGTACTTC.

The chain is built from TRBV5-1 and TRBJ2-5; 10 bases fit TRBD1. Germline V gene sequence: CDR1 SGHRS, CDR2 YFSETQ. This CDR3 has 15 residues. Trimming took 0 bases from V and 5 from J; bases not matched to a gene: 4. The CDR3 sequence: CASSLAGTGVETQYF. The DNA of the CDR3 is TGCGCCAGCAGCTTGGCCGGGACAGGGGTTGAGACCCAGTACTTC.

This chain connects TRBV29-1 to TRBJ1-1; D gene uncertain. Trimming took off 5 bases at V and 10 bases at J, with 17 bases between the two ends. The germline gives CDR1 SQVTM, CDR2 ANQGSEA. This CDR3 is built from 12 residues. The CDR3 DNA reads TGCAGCGTTTTCTTGGACTTATCGGGAGCTTTCTTT. It translates to CSVFLDLSGAFF.

The J gene is TRBJ1-6, the V gene TRBV27; possibly TRBD1 for D (5 bases). V was shortened by 3 bases and J by 9 bases, with 12 bases between the two germline ends. Germline V gene data show CDR1 as MNHEY and CDR2 as SMNVEV (reference sequence). CDR3 length equals 14 residues. CDR3 in DNA: TGTGCCAGCAGTTTCGCAGGGAAAGCTTCACCCCTCCACTTT. Protein sequence: CASSFAGKASPLHF.

CDR3 sequence (DNA): TGTGCCAGCAGCTTAACGGCGGGTGATACCGGGGAGCTGTTTTTT. This translates into CASSLTAGDTGELFF. The chain uses TRBV7-9 and TRBJ2-2, with D perhaps matching TRBD2 (5 bases). CDR3 size: 15 residues. Germline V gene lookup returns CDR1 SEHNR and CDR2 FQNEAQ (reference sequence). Trimming cost V 2 bases and J 5 bases, with 12 bases left between them. The entire variable domain, with the rest obtained from reference TRBV7-9 and TRBJ2-2, is as follows: DTGVSQNPRHKITKRGQNVTFRCDPISEHNRLYWYRQTLGQGPEFLTYFQNEAQLEKSRLLSDRFSAERPKGSFSTLEIQRTEQGDSAMYLCASSLTAGDTGELFFGEGSRLTVL.